The present T cell receptor beta chain was sequenced within a study of cytomegalovirus exposure and HLA in healthy donors. Study-level findings and limits: Researchers counted over 150 TCR beta chains as cytomegalovirus-associated. A later analysis reportedly found that, within productive TCRs, an Asian-associated ancestry cluster had fewer N-insertions than the mean observed across the approximately 600 donors.

On this clone: Its cognate antigen is unknown.

The PCR employed 60 Vbeta primers together with 13 Jbeta primers. The table came from immunoSEQ multiplex PCR; TCRdb's copy has only in-frame clones and leaves some out. Of 240,000 or so clones in the sample, about 80% were seen once. The CDR3 length is 15 residues. V lost 7 bases to trimming and J lost 2 bases; unmatched junction nucleotides: 6. The V gene's germline CDR1 is ENHRY and CDR2 SYGVKD. This sequence originates from a woman aged 40 to 55 in good health and CMV-seropositive. The sample taken for sequencing was PBMCs. The chain joins TRBV10-3 to TRBJ2-5; 11 bases match TRBD2. CDR3: CAITSSGGGQETQYF. The CDR3 DNA reads as TGTGCCATCACCAGTAGCGGGGGGGGACAAGAGACCCAGTACTTC.